This T cell receptor (beta chain) was captured in a study of regulatory T cells in long-lasting Graves disease. Indicated time point: newly diagnosed GD, antithyroid drugs for less than 3 months. Extracted PBMC RNA gave rise to the TCR library. Under American Thyroid Association guidelines, Graves' disease was diagnosed. Construction of the TCR beta libraries employed iRepertoire HTBI primers in conjunction with Arm-PCR of CDR3 regions. TCRdb recomputed calls from the multiplex PCR reads with MiXCR, one row per CDR3 protein. The table has 600,000 to 650,000 distinct CDR3 sequences, 16% seen once. The V and J ends lost 5 bases and 2 bases respectively, with 10 bases between them. From germline, CDR1 is MNHEY and CDR2 SVGEGT. CDR3 length: 15 amino acids. Another study also made use of these data, one on T cells in Graves' hyperthyroidism and ophthalmopathy. That work contributes: The majority of expanded thyroid clonotypes above 0.001 also appeared in blood.

Specimen: peripheral blood mononuclear cells (PBMCs), collected at new diagnosis, from a patient treated with antithyroid drugs. The TCR comes from a woman between 25 and 40 years old with Graves disease. V gene TRBV6-2 or TRBV6-3 combines with J gene TRBJ2-6; no clear D gene. The CDR3 DNA is TGTGCCAGCAGTCTCGGGCGGACTGGGGCCAACGTCCTGACTTTC. It codes for CASSLGRTGANVLTF.